A selection of T cell receptor beta chains follows, all from one sample in a study of PD-1 blockade in classical Hodgkin lymphoma. The repertoire was sequenced with immunoSEQ multiplex PCR; TCRdb's copy has only in-frame clones and lacks some. Among some 58,000 clones listed, about 90% were seen once. The sample consisted of peripheral blood mononuclear cells (PBMCs), taken before the fourth cycle of nivolumab. These receptor sequences come from a human donor with classical Hodgkin lymphoma. Each CDR3 is given with its conserved first and last residue. The D gene is left open where the match is weak. Where a row states a size, it is once, few, many or the class of an expanded clone; other rows omit it.

TRBJ2-1,once,NA,TRBV5-1,CASSLMDWHNEQFF,TGCGCCAGCAGCCTCATGGACTGGCACAATGAGCAGTTCTTC
TRBJ1-2,NA,NA,TRBV30,CAWSVLLGDYGYTF,TGTGCCTGGAGTGTGCTACTCGGGGACTATGGCTACACCTTC
TRBJ2-3,NA,TRBD1,TRBV4-2,CASSHPPTGQGSDTQYF,TGTGCCAGCAGCCACCCACCGACAGGACAGGGGTCAGATACGCAGTATTTT
TRBJ2-2,NA,NA,TRBV27,CASSTYPTGELFF,TGTGCCAGCAGTACCTACCCCACCGGGGAGCTGTTTTTT
TRBJ2-5,NA,NA,TRBV5-4,CASSWRGAETQYF,TGTGCCAGCAGCTGGAGAGGCGCAGAGACCCAGTACTTC
TRBJ2-7,NA,TRBD1,TRBV27,CATRRRTGENEQYF,TGTGCCACGCGCCGGAGGACAGGGGAAAACGAGCAGTACTTC
TRBJ2-3,NA,NA,TRBV19,CASSILARGEIRGTDTQYF,TGTGCCAGTAGTATTCTAGCCAGGGGGGAGATCCGTGGCACAGATACGCAGTATTTT
TRBJ2-2,NA,NA,TRBV7-2,CASGGGPPYTGELFF,TGTGCCAGCGGAGGTGGGCCCCCTTACACCGGGGAGCTGTTTTTT
TRBJ2-1,NA,NA,TRBV18,CASSPPSRRANEQFF,TGTGCCAGCTCACCACCGTCGAGGCGGGCCAATGAGCAGTTCTTC
TRBJ2-2,NA,NA,TRBV11-1,CASSSLPGWGTGELFF,TGTGCCAGCAGCTCCCTCCCAGGGTGGGGCACCGGGGAGCTGTTTTTT
TRBJ1-6,NA,NA,TRBV21-1,CASSILLRPDSPLHF,TGTGCCAGCAGTATCCTCCTCCGGCCCGATTCACCCCTCCACTTT
TRBJ2-7,NA,NA,TRBV11-2,CASSLTQAYEQYF,TGTGCCAGCAGCCTTACACAGGCCTACGAGCAGTACTTC
TRBJ1-5,once,NA,TRBV18,CASSSGGEQPQHF,TGTGCCAGCTCATCGGGAGGTGAGCAGCCCCAGCATTTT
TRBJ1-3,NA,NA,TRBV6-5,CASSYHGAGSGNTIYF,TGTGCCAGCAGTTACCATGGGGCTGGCTCTGGAAACACCATATATTTT
TRBJ2-5,NA,NA,TRBV5-6,CASSLTLKETQYF,TGTGCCAGCAGCTTGACTCTTAAAGAGACCCAGTACTTC
TRBJ2-7,once,NA,TRBV5-3,CARSLTADYEQYF,TGTGCCAGAAGCTTAACAGCTGACTACGAGCAGTACTTC
TRBJ2-7,NA,TRBD2,TRBV27,CASSVSGGGMSYEQYF,TGTGCCAGCAGTGTGTCGGGCGGGGGTATGTCCTACGAGCAGTACTTC
TRBJ1-5,NA,NA,TRBV2,CASGLGGSNQPQHF,TGTGCCAGCGGGTTGGGAGGGAGCAATCAGCCCCAGCATTTT
TRBJ1-2,NA,TRBD1,TRBV27,CASSIRRQGFSPNYGYTF,TGTGCCAGCAGCATACGAAGACAGGGGTTCAGCCCTAACTATGGCTACACCTTC
TRBJ2-1,NA,NA,TRBV7-8,CASSLVVYEQFF,TGTGCCAGCAGCTTAGTGGTATATGAGCAGTTCTTC
TRBJ1-2,NA,NA,TRBV13,CASSFSSGGLDYGYTF,TGTGCCAGCAGCTTCTCGTCGGGTGGCTTGGACTATGGCTACACCTTC
TRBJ2-7,NA,NA,TRBV5-1,CASSLSIGVIAYEQYF,TGCGCCAGCAGCTTGAGCATCGGCGTAATCGCCTACGAGCAGTACTTC
TRBJ2-3,NA,TRBD2,TRBV6-6,CASSLAGGPMDTQYF,TGTGCCAGCAGTTTAGCGGGGGGACCAATGGATACGCAGTATTTT
TRBJ1-5,NA,NA,TRBV19,CASSADQPQHF,TGTGCCAGTAGTGCTGATCAGCCCCAGCATTTT
TRBJ2-7,NA,NA,TRBV4-1,CASSQFQGFYEQYF,TGCGCCAGCAGCCAGTTTCAGGGTTTTTACGAGCAGTACTTC
TRBJ1-6,NA,NA,TRBV11-1,CASSSAGSWGAFSPLHF,TGTGCCAGCAGCTCGGCAGGGTCCTGGGGCGCGTTTTCACCCCTCCACTTT
TRBJ2-1,NA,TRBD1,TRBV27,CASTPWTGAYNEQFF,TGTGCCAGTACCCCCTGGACAGGGGCCTACAATGAGCAGTTCTTC
TRBJ2-1,NA,NA,TRBV1,CTSSPSGVLYNEQFF,TGCACCAGCAGCCCTTCGGGGGTCCTCTACAATGAGCAGTTCTTC
TRBJ2-7,NA,NA,TRBV29-1,CSVSGQQISYEQYF,TGCAGCGTTTCTGGACAGCAGATCTCCTACGAGCAGTACTTC
TRBJ2-3,NA,TRBD2,TRBV7-6,CASRRYSGGGPDTQYF,TGTGCCAGCAGACGCTATAGCGGGGGGGGTCCAGATACGCAGTATTTT
TRBJ1-4,NA,NA,TRBV19,CASSSGERDEKLFF,TGTGCCAGTAGTTCAGGGGAAAGGGATGAAAAACTGTTTTTT
TRBJ1-2,NA,TRBD1,TRBV10-2,CASSVGQGFNYTF,TGCGCCAGCAGTGTGGGACAGGGGTTCAACTACACCTTC
TRBJ2-2,NA,NA,TRBV6-5,CASTLEGPGAGELFF,TGTGCCAGCACTCTGGAAGGTCCTGGGGCCGGGGAGCTGTTTTTT
TRBJ2-7,NA,NA,TRBV19,CASSTGGVEGNEQYF,TGTGCCAGTAGTACCGGAGGGGTAGAGGGGAACGAGCAGTACTTC
TRBJ1-3,NA,NA,TRBV6-6,CASSYSRAGNTIYF,TGTGCCAGCAGTTACAGCCGGGCTGGAAACACCATATATTTT
TRBJ1-2,NA,NA,TRBV7-9,CASSLASEGYGYTF,TGTGCCAGCAGCTTAGCCTCTGAAGGCTATGGCTACACCTTC
TRBJ1-1,NA,NA,TRBV6-5,CASSQGETEAFF,TGTGCCAGCAGTCAAGGGGAAACTGAAGCTTTCTTT
TRBJ2-3,NA,TRBD2,TRBV27,CASSSPLQRRGVTDTQYF,TGTGCCAGCAGTTCCCCCCTTCAGAGGCGGGGGGTGACAGATACGCAGTATTTT
TRBJ2-2,NA,TRBD1,TRBV4-2,CASRVDRANTGELFF,TGTGCCAGCAGAGTGGACAGGGCGAACACCGGGGAGCTGTTTTTT
TRBJ1-1,NA,TRBD1,TRBV7-9,CASSSPGQGTLEAFF,TGTGCCAGCAGCTCGCCGGGACAGGGCACGCTTGAAGCTTTCTTT
TRBJ1-5,NA,TRBD1,TRBV28,CASSFSPGGIQPQHF,TGTGCCAGCAGTTTTAGTCCAGGGGGCATTCAGCCCCAGCATTTT
TRBJ2-1,few,TRBD1,TRBV19,CASRRDRGNNEQFF,TGTGCCAGTAGACGGGACAGGGGGAACAATGAGCAGTTCTTC
TRBJ2-1,NA,NA,TRBV7-2,CASAWLGGEQFF,TGTGCCAGCGCCTGGCTTGGGGGTGAGCAGTTCTTC
TRBJ2-3,NA,TRBD2,TRBV29-1,CSVVMTSGITDTQYF,TGCAGCGTTGTAATGACTAGCGGGATCACAGATACGCAGTATTTT
TRBJ1-2,NA,NA,TRBV11-2,CASSVQFNYGYTF,TGTGCCAGCAGTGTACAATTTAACTATGGCTACACCTTC
TRBJ1-2,NA,NA,TRBV15,CATSRDSVDYGYTF,TGTGCCACCAGCAGAGATTCGGTAGACTATGGCTACACCTTC
TRBJ2-5,NA,TRBD2,TRBV5-8,CASSLAGGLETQYF,TGTGCCAGCAGCTTGGCGGGGGGGTTGGAGACCCAGTACTTC
TRBJ2-1,NA,NA,TRBV5-6,CASSFQFIDEQFF,TGTGCCAGCAGCTTTCAGTTTATTGATGAGCAGTTCTTC
TRBJ1-6,NA,NA,TRBV5-5,CASSLGGREFSPLHF,TGTGCCAGCAGCTTGGGGGGGCGAGAATTTTCACCCCTCCACTTT
TRBJ2-3,NA,TRBD2,TRBV20-1,CSATGTSTQYF,TGCAGTGCTACCGGGACTAGCACGCAGTATTTT
TRBJ2-5,NA,NA,TRBV18,CASSPGQEETQYF,TGTGCCAGCTCACCGGGGCAGGAAGAGACCCAGTACTTC
TRBJ1-5,NA,NA,TRBV30,CAWDQGSGQPQHF,TGTGCCTGGGATCAGGGTTCTGGTCAGCCCCAGCATTTT
TRBJ2-7,few,TRBD2,TRBV12-5,CASGSRGTSYEQYF,TGTGCTAGCGGTTCGCGGGGGACCTCCTACGAGCAGTACTTC